Listed below are T cell receptor beta chains from one sample, sequenced in a study of blood T cell repertoires in COVID-19. Assay: immunoSEQ multiplex PCR; the TCRdb copy retains only in-frame clones and omits some. The sample has about 90,000 clones; about two thirds are singletons. The sample taken for sequencing was peripheral blood. The origin of the receptors is a woman older than 75 with acute or convalescent COVID-19. Each CDR3 is given with its conserved first and last residue. Each record gives: clone size, J gene, V gene, D gene, CDR3 DNA, CDR3 protein. D genes are given only for firm matches. A clone size is listed for some rows: how often the clone was seen (once, few, many), or a class if it is expanded.

- TRBJ2-2 TRBV15 TRBD1 TGTGCCACCAGCAGATGGACAGGGAAAGTCCCCGGGGAGCTGTTTTTT CATSRWTGKVPGELFF
- TRBJ1-1 TRBV4-2 - TGTGCCAGCAGCCCCCCTGGCGCACAGTCGAACACTGAAGCTTTCTTT CASSPPGAQSNTEAFF
- TRBJ2-7 TRBV28 - TGTGCCAGCAGTGACCGACAGTCCTACTACGAGCAGTACTTC CASSDRQSYYEQYF
- TRBJ1-2 TRBV5-1 - TGCGCCAGCAGCCCGAACGCCGGGGAGTATGGCTACACCTTC CASSPNAGEYGYTF
- TRBJ1-6 TRBV9 - TGTGCCAGCAGCACCCAGATCGATGCCTCACCCCTCCACTTT CASSTQIDASPLHF
- TRBJ1-1 TRBV7-9 - TGTGCCAGCAGCTGGGGGGGGAACACTGAAGCTTTCTTT CASSWGGNTEAFF
- TRBJ1-1 TRBV6-4 - TGTGCCAGCAGCGCCGGTTCGAACACTGAAGCTTTCTTT CASSAGSNTEAFF
- TRBJ1-2 TRBV11-2 TRBD1 TGTGCCAGCAGCTTAGATGCCGGGACAGGACCCTATGGCTACACCTTC CASSLDAGTGPYGYTF
- TRBJ2-5 TRBV12-3/TRBV12-4 - TGTGCCAGCAGTTATCAGCGCCAAGAGACCCAGTACTTC CASSYQRQETQYF
- TRBJ1-1 TRBV5-8 - TGTGCCAGCAGCTTGTTGCCAGGGTTGAACACTGAAGCTTTCTTT CASSLLPGLNTEAFF
- TRBJ2-5 TRBV6-2/TRBV6-3 TRBD2 TGTGCCAGCAGTTACGTAGGGACTAGGACGGGGGAGACCCAGTACTTC CASSYVGTRTGETQYF
- TRBJ1-4 TRBV6-6 TRBD1 TGTGCCAGCACCCGGGACAGGGGCTCCCGAGAAAAACTGTTTTTT CASTRDRGSREKLFF
- TRBJ2-1 TRBV7-2 TRBD1 TGTGCCAGCAGCGGGGGACAGGGATCCTACAATGAGCAGTTCTTC CASSGGQGSYNEQFF
- TRBJ2-3 TRBV7-6 TRBD1 TGTGCCAGCAGGCAGGGACAGGGGGCGGCGGGTATGGGATCAGATACGCAGTATTTT CASRQGQGAAGMGSDTQYF
- TRBJ1-1 TRBV28 - TGTGCCAGCAGTTTATTAGAGAACACTGAAGCTTTCTTT CASSLLENTEAFF
- TRBJ2-1 TRBV4-2 TRBD2 TGTGCCAGCAGCCAAGAAGTTATATCGGGACTAGCGGGCTACAATGAGCAGTTCTTC CASSQEVISGLAGYNEQFF
- TRBJ2-3 TRBV14 - TGTGCCAGCAGCCATATTCCGGATACGCAGTATTTT CASSHIPDTQYF
- TRBJ1-1 TRBV4-1 - TGCGCCAGCAGCCAACGGCGGGGGGAGAACACTGAAGCTTTCTTT CASSQRRGENTEAFF
- TRBJ1-5 TRBV20-1 - TGCAGTGCTAGTATGGGGGCGGCCCAGCATTTT CSASMGAAQHF
- TRBJ2-1 TRBV7-6 TRBD1 TGTGCCAGCAGCTTAGATTGGGGACAGGGGTCCTACAATGAGCAGTTCTTC CASSLDWGQGSYNEQFF
- TRBJ2-5 TRBV3-1/TRBV3-2 - TGTGCCAGCAGCCAAATGACATCTACGGAGACCCAGTACTTC CASSQMTSTETQYF
few TRBJ1-1 TRBV18 - TGTGCCAGCTCACCACTGGCAGGTGGAGGCACTGAAGCTTTCTTT CASSPLAGGGTEAFF
- TRBJ1-2 TRBV7-2 - TGTGCCAGCAGCCCTGCGATGGGGGCGGTAGACAGAGGTGGCTACACCTTC CASSPAMGAVDRGGYTF
- TRBJ2-7 TRBV19 TRBD1 TGTGCCAGTAGTATGTGGGACAGGGGCGAGCAGTACTTC CASSMWDRGEQYF
- TRBJ1-2 TRBV10-3 TRBD1 TGTGCCATCGCGGACAGGGGGCGAGGCTACACCTTC CAIADRGRGYTF
- TRBJ1-1 TRBV19 TRBD1 TGTGCCAGTGGTGGACAGGGAAGGAACACTGAAGCTTTCTTT CASGGQGRNTEAFF
- TRBJ1-2 TRBV28 TRBD1 TGTGCCAGCATTACGAACCGGGACAGGGGGCGCATACACTATGGCTACACCTTC CASITNRDRGRIHYGYTF
once TRBJ1-5 TRBV6-5 - TGTGCCAGCAGTTTAGGAGGGGCAAGTCAGCCCCAGCATTTT CASSLGGASQPQHF
- TRBJ2-1 TRBV11-2 TRBD2 TGTGCCAGCAGCTTAGGAGGCTACGGGGGGGCGGGAGTTTACAATGAGCAGTTCTTC CASSLGGYGGAGVYNEQFF
- TRBJ1-2 TRBV7-9 - TGTGCCAGCAGCCCCCCGGGGGGCTGGGTGAGCTATGGCTACACCTTC CASSPPGGWVSYGYTF
- TRBJ1-1 TRBV6-5 TRBD1 TGTGCCAGCGGAGCTGCAGGGGGCGATATACGGGCTTTCTTT CASGAAGGDIRAFF
few TRBJ2-2 TRBV6-4 - TGTGCCAGCAGTCTCGACAGCGAGGTTGGGTCGAACACCGGGGAGCTGTTTTTT CASSLDSEVGSNTGELFF
- TRBJ1-1 TRBV18 - TGTGCCAGCTCGGAGGGACCCGGGGGCACTGAAGCTTTCTTT CASSEGPGGTEAFF
- TRBJ1-4 TRBV7-2 TRBD1 TGTGCCAGCAGCTTAGGAGCGGGACAGGGTAATGAAAAACTGTTTTTT CASSLGAGQGNEKLFF
- TRBJ2-2 TRBV7-2 - TGTGCCAGCAGCCCTGGAAGGGGGATCGGGGAGCTGTTTTTT CASSPGRGIGELFF
- TRBJ2-7 TRBV4-1 TRBD2 TGCGCCAGCAGCCAAGATTCGGGGACTAGCGGGAGGTACGAGCAGTACTTC CASSQDSGTSGRYEQYF
- TRBJ2-1 TRBV18 TRBD2 TGTGCCAGCTCACCCCCGACTAGCGGGGGCACGGGTGAGCAGTTCTTC CASSPPTSGGTGEQFF
- TRBJ2-7 TRBV6-2/TRBV6-3 - TGTGCCAGCAGTCCCGCGGGGCAGGGGGTCCACGAGCAGTACTTC CASSPAGQGVHEQYF
- TRBJ1-3 TRBV4-1 TRBD1 TGCGCCAGCAGCCAGGATCCCCTGGGACAGTTCAATGTCCCCGGGAACACCATATATTTT CASSQDPLGQFNVPGNTIYF
- TRBJ1-4 TRBV29-1 - TGCAGCGTTGCGGAGCCCCTTAATGAAAAACTGTTTTTT CSVAEPLNEKLFF
- TRBJ1-2 TRBV6-1 - TGTGCCAGCAGTGAAGGGGACTACTATGGCTACACCTTC CASSEGDYYGYTF
- TRBJ2-7 TRBV5-6 TRBD1 TGTGCCAGCAGCTTTGGCCAGGGACAGGGTCTATACGAGCAGTACTTC CASSFGQGQGLYEQYF
- TRBJ2-7 TRBV7-2 TRBD2 TGTGCCAGCAGCTTAGATCGGGCTAGCGGGGGCGAGCAGTACTTC CASSLDRASGGEQYF
- TRBJ1-6 TRBV5-4 TRBD1 TGTGCCAGCAGCCGGGACAGGGCACGTTCACCCCTCCACTTT CASSRDRARSPLHF
- TRBJ2-1 TRBV7-9 - TGTGCCAGCAGCCACCGGGACTCCGCGTTCTTC CASSHRDSAFF
- TRBJ1-6 TRBV19 - TGTGCCAGTAGTACGCGGAATTCACCCCTCCACTTT CASSTRNSPLHF
few TRBJ2-1 TRBV7-9 TRBD1 TGTGCCAGCAGCTTAATAGGCCGACAGGGAGTGAACAATGAGCAGTTCTTC CASSLIGRQGVNNEQFF
- TRBJ1-2 TRBV2 - TGTGCCAGCAGTGTGGGCAGGGGAAAGAGGAGTGTCGGCTACACCTTC CASSVGRGKRSVGYTF
- TRBJ1-1 TRBV2 TRBD1 TGTGCCAGCAGTAAAAGGGGGCGGGACACTGAAGCTTTCTTT CASSKRGRDTEAFF
once TRBJ1-3 TRBV6-5 - TGTGCCAGCAGAGGTGGACACCTCTCTGGAAACACCATATATTTT CASRGGHLSGNTIYF
once TRBJ2-1 TRBV5-4 - TGTGCCAGCAGCTTGATAGGACAGAACAATGAGCAGTTCTTC CASSLIGQNNEQFF
- TRBJ1-5 TRBV15 - TGTGCCACCAGCAGAGACGATCAGCCCCAGCATTTT CATSRDDQPQHF
- TRBJ1-2 TRBV6-6 TRBD1 TGTGCCATCGTAGGGTCAATGGGGACAGGCTTCTATGGCTACACCTTC CAIVGSMGTGFYGYTF
- TRBJ2-6 TRBV5-1 TRBD1 TGCGCCAGCAGCGTACAGGGGGAAACTGGGGCCAACGTCCTGACTTTC CASSVQGETGANVLTF